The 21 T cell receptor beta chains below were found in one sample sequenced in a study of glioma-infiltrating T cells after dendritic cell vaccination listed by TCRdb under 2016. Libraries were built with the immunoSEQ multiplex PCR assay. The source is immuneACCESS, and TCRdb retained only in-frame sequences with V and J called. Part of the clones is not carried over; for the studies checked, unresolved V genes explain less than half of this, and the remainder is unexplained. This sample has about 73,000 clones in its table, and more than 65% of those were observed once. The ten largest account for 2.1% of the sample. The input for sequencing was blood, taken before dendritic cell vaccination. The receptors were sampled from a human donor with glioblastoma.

CDR3 region: CASSRAADPEKLFF. In DNA form, the CDR3 reads TGTGCCAGCTCACGGGCAGCGGACCCGGAAAAACTGTTTTTT. The rearrangement joins TRBV18 to TRBJ1-4; D is uncertain. Per germline, CDR1 KGHSH and CDR2 LQKENI. V was pared by 4 bases and J by 8 bases, with 14 bases between. CDR3 length: 14 residues.

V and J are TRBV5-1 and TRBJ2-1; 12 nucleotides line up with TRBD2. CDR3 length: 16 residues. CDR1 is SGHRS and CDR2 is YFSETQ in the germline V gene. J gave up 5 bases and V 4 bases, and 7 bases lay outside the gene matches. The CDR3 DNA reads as TGCGCCAGCAGCGCCCGACTAGCGGGAGTTAACAATGAGCAGTTCTTC. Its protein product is CASSARLAGVNNEQFF.

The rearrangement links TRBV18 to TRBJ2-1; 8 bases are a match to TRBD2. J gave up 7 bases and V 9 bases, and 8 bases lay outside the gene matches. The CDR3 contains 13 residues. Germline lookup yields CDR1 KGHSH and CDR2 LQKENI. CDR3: CASSGGMENEQFF. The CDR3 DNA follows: TGTGCCAGTTCGGGGGGGATGGAGAATGAGCAGTTCTTC.

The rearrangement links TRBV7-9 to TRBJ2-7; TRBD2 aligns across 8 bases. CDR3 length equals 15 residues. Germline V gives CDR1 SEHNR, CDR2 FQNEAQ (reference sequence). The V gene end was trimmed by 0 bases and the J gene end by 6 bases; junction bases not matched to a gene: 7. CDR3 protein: CASSLATGGRGEQYF. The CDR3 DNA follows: TGTGCCAGCAGCTTAGCGACGGGGGGGCGGGGCGAGCAGTACTTC.

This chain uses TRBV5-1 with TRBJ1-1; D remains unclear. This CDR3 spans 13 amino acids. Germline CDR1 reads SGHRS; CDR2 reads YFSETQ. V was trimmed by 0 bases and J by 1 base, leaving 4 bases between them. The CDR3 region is CASSLVSNTEAFF. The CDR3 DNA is TGCGCCAGCAGCTTGGTATCGAACACTGAAGCTTTCTTT.

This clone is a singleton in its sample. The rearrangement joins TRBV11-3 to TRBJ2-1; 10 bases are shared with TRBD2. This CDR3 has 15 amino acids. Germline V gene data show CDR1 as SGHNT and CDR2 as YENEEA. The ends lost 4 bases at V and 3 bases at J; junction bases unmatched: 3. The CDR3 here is CASSSSGGYYNEQFF. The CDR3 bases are TGTGCCAGCAGCTCTAGCGGGGGCTACTACAATGAGCAGTTCTTC.

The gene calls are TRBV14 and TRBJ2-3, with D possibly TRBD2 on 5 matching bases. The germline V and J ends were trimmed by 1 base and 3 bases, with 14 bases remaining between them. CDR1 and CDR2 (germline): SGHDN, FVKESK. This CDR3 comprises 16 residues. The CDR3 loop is CASSQGASTATDTQYF. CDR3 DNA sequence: TGTGCCAGCAGCCAAGGTGCTAGCACGGCGACAGATACGCAGTATTTT.

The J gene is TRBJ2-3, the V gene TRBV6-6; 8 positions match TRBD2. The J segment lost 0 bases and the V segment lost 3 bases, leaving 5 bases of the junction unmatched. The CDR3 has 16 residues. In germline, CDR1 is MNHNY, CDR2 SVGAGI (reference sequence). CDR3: CASSYNSGASTDTQYF. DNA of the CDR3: TGTGCCAGCAGTTATAATAGCGGGGCAAGCACAGATACGCAGTATTTT.

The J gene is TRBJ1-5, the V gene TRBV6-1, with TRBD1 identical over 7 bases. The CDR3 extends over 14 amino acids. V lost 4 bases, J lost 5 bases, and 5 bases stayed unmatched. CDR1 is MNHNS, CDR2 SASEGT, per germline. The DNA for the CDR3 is TGTGCCAGCAGTGGCCGACAGGGTTATCAGCCCCAGCATTTT. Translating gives CASSGRQGYQPQHF.

The chain's CDR3 is CASSPTASNTEAFF. The CDR3 bases are TGTGCCAGCAGTCCGACAGCTTCGAACACTGAAGCTTTCTTT. The chain is built from TRBV6-4 and TRBJ1-1, with a tentative D call TRBD1 (5 bases). The germline CDR1 and CDR2 sequences are MRHNA and SNTAGT. Trimming left V 5 bases short and J 1 base short, with 11 bases between. The CDR3 is made up of 14 amino acids.

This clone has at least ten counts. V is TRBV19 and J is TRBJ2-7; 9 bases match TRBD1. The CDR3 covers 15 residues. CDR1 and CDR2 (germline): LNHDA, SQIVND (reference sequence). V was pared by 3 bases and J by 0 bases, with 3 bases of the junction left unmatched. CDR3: CASSMGTGFSYEQYF. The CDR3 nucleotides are TGTGCCAGTAGTATGGGGACAGGGTTCTCCTACGAGCAGTACTTC. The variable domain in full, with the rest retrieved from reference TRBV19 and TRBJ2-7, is DGGITQSPKYLFRKEGQNVTLSCEQNLNHDAMYWYRQDPGQGLRLIYYSQIVNDFQKGDIAEGYSVSREKKESFPLTVTSAQKNPTAFYLCASSMGTGFSYEQYFGPGTRLTVT.

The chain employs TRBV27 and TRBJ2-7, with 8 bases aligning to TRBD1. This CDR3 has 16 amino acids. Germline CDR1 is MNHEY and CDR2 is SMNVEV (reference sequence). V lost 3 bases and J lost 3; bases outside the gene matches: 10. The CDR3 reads CASSFTARGPGYEQYV. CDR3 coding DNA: TGTGCCAGCAGTTTCACGGCCAGGGGGCCTGGCTACGAGCAGTACGTC.

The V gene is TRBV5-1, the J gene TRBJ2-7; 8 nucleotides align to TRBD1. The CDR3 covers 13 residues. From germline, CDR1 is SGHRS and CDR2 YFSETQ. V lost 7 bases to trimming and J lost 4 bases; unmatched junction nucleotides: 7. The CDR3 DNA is TGCGCCAGCGGACAGGGAGGAGGGTACGAGCAGTACTTC. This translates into CASGQGGGYEQYF.

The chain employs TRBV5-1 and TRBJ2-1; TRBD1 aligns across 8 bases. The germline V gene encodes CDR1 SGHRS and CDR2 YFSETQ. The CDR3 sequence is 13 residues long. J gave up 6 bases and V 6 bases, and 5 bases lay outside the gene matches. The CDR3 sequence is CASTPGQGNEQFF. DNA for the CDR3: TGCGCCAGCACCCCTGGACAGGGCAATGAGCAGTTCTTC.

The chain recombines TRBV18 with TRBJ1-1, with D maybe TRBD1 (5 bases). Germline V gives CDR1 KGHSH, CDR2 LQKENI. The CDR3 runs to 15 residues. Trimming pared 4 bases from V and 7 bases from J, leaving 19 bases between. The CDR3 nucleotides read TGTGCCAGCTCACAGACCGCGGGACTAAGGTTTGAAGCTTTCTTT. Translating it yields CASSQTAGLRFEAFF.

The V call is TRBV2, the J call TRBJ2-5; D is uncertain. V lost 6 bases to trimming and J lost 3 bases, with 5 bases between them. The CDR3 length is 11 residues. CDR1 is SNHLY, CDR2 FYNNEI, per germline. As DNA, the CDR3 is TGTGCCAGCAGCCCCAAAGAGACCCAGTACTTC. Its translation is CASSPKETQYF. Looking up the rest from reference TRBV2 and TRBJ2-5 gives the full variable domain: EPEVTQTPSHQVTQMGQEVILRCVPISNHLYFYWYRQILGQKVEFLVSFYNNEISEKSEIFDDQFSVERPDGSNFTLKIRSTKLEDSAMYFCASSPKETQYFGPGTRLLVL.

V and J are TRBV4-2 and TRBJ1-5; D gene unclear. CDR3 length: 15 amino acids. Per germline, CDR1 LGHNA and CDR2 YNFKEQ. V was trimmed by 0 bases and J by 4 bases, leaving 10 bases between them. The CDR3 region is CASSQDSGGNQPQHF. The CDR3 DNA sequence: TGTGCCAGCAGCCAAGACTCGGGAGGTAATCAGCCCCAGCATTTT.

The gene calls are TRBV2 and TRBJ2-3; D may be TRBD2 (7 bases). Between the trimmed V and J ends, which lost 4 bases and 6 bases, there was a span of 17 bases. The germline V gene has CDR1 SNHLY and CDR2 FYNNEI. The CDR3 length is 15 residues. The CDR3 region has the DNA TGTGCCAGCAGTGCCGTTGCGGGAGACAGGGATACGCAGTATTTT. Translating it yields CASSAVAGDRDTQYF. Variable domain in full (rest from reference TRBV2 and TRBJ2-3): EPEVTQTPSHQVTQMGQEVILRCVPISNHLYFYWYRQILGQKVEFLVSFYNNEISEKSEIFDDQFSVERPDGSNFTLKIRSTKLEDSAMYFCASSAVAGDRDTQYFGPGTRLTVL.

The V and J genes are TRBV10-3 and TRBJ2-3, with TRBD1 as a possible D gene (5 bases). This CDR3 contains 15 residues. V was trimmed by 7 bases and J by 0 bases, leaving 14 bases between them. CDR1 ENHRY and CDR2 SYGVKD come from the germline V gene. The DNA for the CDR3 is TGTGCCATCAAAAAGACAGAGACTAGCACAGATACGCAGTATTTT. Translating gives CAIKKTETSTDTQYF.

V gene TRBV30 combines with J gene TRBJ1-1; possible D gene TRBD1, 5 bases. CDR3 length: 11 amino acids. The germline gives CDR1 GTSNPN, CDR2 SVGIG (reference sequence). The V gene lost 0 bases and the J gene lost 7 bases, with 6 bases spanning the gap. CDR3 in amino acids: CAWSVRGEAFF. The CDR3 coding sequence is TGTGCCTGGAGTGTTAGGGGTGAAGCTTTCTTT.

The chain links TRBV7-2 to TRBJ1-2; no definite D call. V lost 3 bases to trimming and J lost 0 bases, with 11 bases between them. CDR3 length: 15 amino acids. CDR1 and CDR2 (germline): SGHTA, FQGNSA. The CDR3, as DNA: TGTGCCAGCAGCTTGTTATCGCCGGCTAACTATGGCTACACCTTC. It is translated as CASSLLSPANYGYTF.